The 4 T cell receptor beta chains below come from one sample, sequenced in a study of early T cells in non-severe SARS-CoV-2 infection. One entry per CDR3 protein, called by TCRdb with MiXCR from the 5' RACE reads. The table has 60,000 to 75,000 distinct CDR3 sequences, 12% seen once; the top ten hold 5% to 7.5%. The sample was whole blood. The source of these receptors is an adult who was a healthcare worker with PCR-confirmed SARS-CoV-2 infection or an uninfected control (not recorded which).

V and J are TRBV11-1 and TRBJ2-2; 7 bases align to TRBD1. Germline CDR1 and CDR2: SGHAT and FQDESV (reference sequence). The J segment lost 1 base and the V segment lost 4 bases, leaving 3 bases of the junction unmatched. CDR3 length: 15 amino acids. This CDR3 reads CASSWGTVNTGELFF. The CDR3 DNA is TGTGCCAGCAGCTGGGGGACAGTGAACACCGGGGAGCTGTTTTTT.

This clonotype was found a few times. The chain joins TRBV7-2 to TRBJ2-7; TRBD1 or TRBD2 may be the D gene (5 bases each). This CDR3 is 15 amino acids long. Per the germline V gene, CDR1 is SGHTA and CDR2 is FQGNSA. The V gene lost 1 base and the J gene lost 2 bases, with 12 bases spanning the gap. The DNA for the CDR3 is TGTGCCAGCAGCTTAGAGGCCGGGACCACCTACGAGCAGTACTTC. Translating it yields CASSLEAGTTYEQYF. Complete variable domain (other parts from reference TRBV7-2 and TRBJ2-7): GAGVSQSPSNKVTEKGKDVELRCDPISGHTALYWYRQSLGQGLEFLIYFQGNSAPDKSGLPSDRFSAERTGGSVSTLTIQRTQQEDSAVYLCASSLEAGTTYEQYFGPGTRLTVT.

This clonotype was seen repeatedly, ten times or more. Here the CDR3 DNA reads TGTGCCAGCAGCTTAGGCGGGAGTGACTACAATGAGCAGTTCTTC. Translating gives CASSLGGSDYNEQFF. This rearrangement joins TRBV7-9 to TRBJ2-1; TRBD2 agrees at 7 bases. CDR3 length equals 15 residues. Trimming cost V 1 base and J 3 bases; bases outside gene matches: 3. Germline loops: CDR1 SEHNR, CDR2 FQNEAQ (reference sequence).

This clonotype was recorded at least ten times. V usage is TRBV7-3 and J usage is TRBJ2-1; TRBD2 might be the D (5 bases). CDR3 length: 16 amino acids. Trimming cost V 0 bases and J 1 base, with 10 bases left between them. Germline CDR1 and CDR2: SGHTA and FQGTGA. CDR3 sequence: CASSLTASRSYNEQFF. CDR3 in DNA: TGTGCCAGCAGCTTAACCGCTAGCCGATCCTACAATGAGCAGTTCTTC.